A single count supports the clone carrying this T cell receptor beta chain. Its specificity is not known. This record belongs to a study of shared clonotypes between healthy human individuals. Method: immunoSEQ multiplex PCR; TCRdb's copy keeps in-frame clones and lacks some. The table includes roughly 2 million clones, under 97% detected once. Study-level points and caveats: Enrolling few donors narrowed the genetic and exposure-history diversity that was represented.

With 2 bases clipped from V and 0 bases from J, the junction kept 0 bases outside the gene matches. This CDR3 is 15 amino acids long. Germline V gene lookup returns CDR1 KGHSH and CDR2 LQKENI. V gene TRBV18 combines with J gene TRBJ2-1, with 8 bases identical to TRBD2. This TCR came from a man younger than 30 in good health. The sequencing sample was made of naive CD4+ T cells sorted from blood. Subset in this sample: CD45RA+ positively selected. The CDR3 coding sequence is TGTGCCAGCTCACCAACTAGCGGCTCCTACAATGAGCAGTTCTTC. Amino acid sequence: CASSPTSGSYNEQFF. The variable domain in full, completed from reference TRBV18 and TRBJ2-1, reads NAGVMQNPRHLVRRRGQEARLRCSPMKGHSHVYWYRQLPEEGLKFMVYLQKENIIDESGMPKERFSAEFPKEGPSILRIQQVVRGDSAAYFCASSPTSGSYNEQFFGPGTRLTVL.